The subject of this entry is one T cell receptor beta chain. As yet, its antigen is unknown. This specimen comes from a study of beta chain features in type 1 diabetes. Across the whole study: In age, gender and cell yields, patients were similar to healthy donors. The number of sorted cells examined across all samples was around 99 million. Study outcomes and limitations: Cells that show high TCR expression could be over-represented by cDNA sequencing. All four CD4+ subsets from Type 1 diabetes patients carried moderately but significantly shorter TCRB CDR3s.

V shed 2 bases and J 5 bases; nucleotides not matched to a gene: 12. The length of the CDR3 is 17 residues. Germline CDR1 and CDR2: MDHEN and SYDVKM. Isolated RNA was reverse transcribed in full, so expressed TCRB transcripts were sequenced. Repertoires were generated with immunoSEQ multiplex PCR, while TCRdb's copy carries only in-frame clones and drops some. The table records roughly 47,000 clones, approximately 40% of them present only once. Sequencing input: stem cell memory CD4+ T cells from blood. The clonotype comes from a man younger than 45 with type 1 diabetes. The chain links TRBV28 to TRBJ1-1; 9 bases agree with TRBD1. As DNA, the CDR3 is TGTGCCAGCAGTTTACCGGGACAGGGCGGCTTGCGAACTGAAGCTTTCTTT. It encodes CASSLPGQGGLRTEAFF.